These 25 T cell receptor beta chains originate from one sample sequenced in a study of a mutant IDH1 vaccine in newly diagnosed glioma. No antigen has been assigned to these receptors. Profiled with immunoSEQ multiplex PCR; TCRdb holds only in-frame clones, not every one. The sample shows roughly 48,000 clones, over 60% of them seen only once. Time point here: week 35, safety follow-up. Alongside topical imiquimod, each dose of vaccine comprised 300 ug of mutant IDH1 20-mer peptide. The material sequenced was PBMCs, taken from a glioma patient whose treatment included an IDH1 peptide vaccine. All receptors come from a man aged 40-55 years with glioma.

This sequence joins TRBV11-2 and TRBJ1-2, with 8 bases identical to TRBD1. The germline CDR1 and CDR2 sequences are SGHAT and FQNNGV. The CDR3 has 14 amino acids. V dropped 5 bases and J dropped 4; count of bases not matched to a gene: 6. The DNA for the CDR3 is TGTGCCAGCAGCACACAGGGGGGTTTCTATGGCTACACCTTC. Translated, it gives CASSTQGGFYGYTF. Filled out from reference TRBV11-2 and TRBJ1-2, the complete variable domain reads EAGVAQSPRYKIIEKRQSVAFWCNPISGHATLYWYQQILGQGPKLLIQFQNNGVVDDSQLPKDRFSAERLKGVDSTLKIQPAKLEDSAVYLCASSTQGGFYGYTFGSGTRLTVV.

With respect to this clone: The sample carries other DNA sequences with the same CDR3. The chain links TRBV6-1 to TRBJ1-5, with D possibly being TRBD1 (5 bases). This CDR3 is 14 amino acids long. The V end was cut by 1 base, the J end by 6 bases, with 10 bases between. Germline CDR1 and CDR2: MNHNS and SASEGT. The CDR3 coding sequence is TGTGCCAGCAGTGAAGTAAGGGGCGGTCAGCCCCAGCATTTT. Protein product: CASSEVRGGQPQHF.

The chain carries TRBV28 and TRBJ2-2; the match to TRBD1 covers 7 bases. The J segment lost 1 base and the V segment lost 6 bases, leaving 14 bases of the junction unmatched. Germline V lookup: CDR1 MDHEN, CDR2 SYDVKM. This CDR3 is 18 amino acids long. This CDR3 reads CASSSGQTYRLNTGELFF. As DNA, the CDR3 is TGTGCCAGCAGCTCGGGACAGACCTATAGGTTGAACACCGGGGAGCTGTTTTTT.

This sequence joins TRBV9 and TRBJ2-1; 10 bases are a match to TRBD2. The CDR3 runs 14 residues. Trimming at V came to 3 bases and at J to 6 bases, leaving 3 bases not matched to a gene. From germline, CDR1 is SGDLS and CDR2 YYNGEE. This CDR3 reads CASSASGSGNEQFF. The CDR3 DNA is TGTGCCAGCAGCGCTAGCGGGAGTGGCAATGAGCAGTTCTTC.

The gene calls are TRBV2 and TRBJ1-1; no clear D gene. The CDR3 has 12 residues. Germline V gene data show CDR1 as SNHLY and CDR2 as FYNNEI. With 7 bases removed from V and 3 bases from J, the gap between germline ends came to 9 bases. This CDR3 reads CASTDTYTEAFF. CDR3 nucleotides: TGTGCCAGCACCGACACATACACTGAAGCTTTCTTT.

This clone appeared once. J is TRBJ2-7 and V is TRBV5-6; the D gene is possibly TRBD2 (6 bases). V lost 5 bases, J lost 7 bases, and 22 bases lay in between. This CDR3 comprises 15 residues. CDR1 and CDR2 from the germline V gene are SGHDT and YYEEEE. CDR3 protein: CASRRLATPAGEQYF. The CDR3 DNA sequence: TGTGCCAGCAGGAGATTAGCAACCCCTGCGGGGGAGCAGTACTTC.

The V and J genes are TRBV19 and TRBJ1-1; 7 nucleotides agree with TRBD1. The CDR3 has 16 residues. With 4 bases clipped from V and 1 base from J, the junction kept 9 bases outside the gene matches. Per germline, CDR1 LNHDA and CDR2 SQIVND (reference sequence). The CDR3 nucleotides are TGTGCCAGTAGTAGGACGAGGGGGCCGCAGAACACTGAAGCTTTCTTT. This gives the protein CASSRTRGPQNTEAFF.

The chain joins TRBV6-1 to TRBJ2-1; 7 nucleotides match TRBD1. The CDR3 sequence is 16 residues long. Germline assignment: CDR1 MNHNS and CDR2 SASEGT. With V trimmed by 0 bases and J by 4 bases, 6 bases remained unmatched. The CDR3 DNA sequence: TGTGCCAGCAGTGAAGCGCAGGTACAGGGGTACAATGAGCAGTTCTTC. Translation: CASSEAQVQGYNEQFF.

V gene TRBV7-9 combines with J gene TRBJ2-5; the match to TRBD2 covers 9 bases. The length of the CDR3 is 19 residues. Germline V lookup: CDR1 SEHNR, CDR2 FQNEAQ (reference sequence). Trimming cost V 1 base and J 5 bases; bases outside gene matches: 17. The CDR3 coding sequence is TGTGCCAGCAGCTTAGGGGCGATTAGCGGGAGATTCCGAAGGGAGACCCAGTACTTC. Translation: CASSLGAISGRFRRETQYF.

This clone was counted between two and nine times. The chain carries TRBV5-4 and TRBJ1-2; 8 positions agree with TRBD1. The V segment lost 0 bases and the J segment 0 bases; nucleotides outside the gene matches: 1. This CDR3 contains 15 residues. Looked up from germline, CDR1 is SGHNT and CDR2 is YYREEE (reference sequence). CDR3 bases: TGTGCCAGCAGCTTGGCACAGGGGGCTAACTATGGCTACACCTTC. Translated, it gives CASSLAQGANYGYTF.

The chain links TRBV15 to TRBJ1-5; D not certain. The CDR3 covers 17 residues. The germline gives CDR1 LNHNV, CDR2 YYDKDF (reference sequence). Trimming removed 1 base from V and 2 bases from J, with 15 bases in between. This chain's CDR3 is CATSRVGFSGGNQPQHF. The CDR3 DNA sequence: TGTGCCACCAGCAGAGTGGGATTCTCAGGTGGCAATCAGCCCCAGCATTTT.

The chain is built from TRBV7-8 and TRBJ2-1; 9 bases map to TRBD2. Germline V gives CDR1 SGHVS, CDR2 FQNEAQ. The CDR3 covers 15 residues. V lost 6 bases and J lost 5; bases outside the gene matches: 8. The CDR3 sequence: CASSRRTSVNNEQFF. In nucleotides, the CDR3 is TGTGCCAGCAGTCGTAGGACTAGCGTAAACAATGAGCAGTTCTTC.

This clone came up a few times. The rearrangement joins TRBV11-2 to TRBJ2-5; 7 bases are shared with TRBD2. The CDR3 runs 15 residues. Germline V lookup: CDR1 SGHAT, CDR2 FQNNGV. V lost 1 base, J lost 5 bases, and 7 bases stayed unmatched. CDR3: CASSLGGSGRETQYF. The DNA of the CDR3 is TGTGCCAGCAGCTTAGGCGGGAGCGGGCGGGAGACCCAGTACTTC.

V usage is TRBV10-3 and J usage is TRBJ1-6; TRBD1 matches 8 bases. The CDR3 totals 15 residues. Unmatched junction bases numbered 9, after V lost 8 bases and J lost 6 bases. Germline lookup yields CDR1 ENHRY and CDR2 SYGVKD. CDR3 in amino acids: CAIRTGLEGNSPLHF. CDR3 in DNA: TGTGCCATCCGGACAGGGTTAGAGGGTAATTCACCCCTCCACTTT.

This clone was counted a few times. V and J are TRBV6-1 and TRBJ2-1; D perhaps matches TRBD2 (6 bases). Germline CDR1 MNHNS, CDR2 SASEGT. CDR3 size: 13 residues. The ends were cut back, 1 base at V and 8 bases at J, with 9 bases in the middle. The CDR3 bases are TGTGCCAGCAGTGAAGTTGGGGAGGATGAGCAGTTCTTC. It encodes CASSEVGEDEQFF.

The genes are TRBV18 and TRBJ2-7, with a possible D match to TRBD1 (5 bases). There are 12 residues in the CDR3. Trimming took 1 base from V and 7 from J, leaving 8 bases between them. Germline loops: CDR1 KGHSH, CDR2 LQKENI. CDR3 coding DNA: TGTGCCAGCTCACCACTAAAGGGGGAGCAGTACTTC. Its translation: CASSPLKGEQYF.

The chain is built from TRBV11-2 and TRBJ2-7; 8 nucleotides line up with TRBD2. Germline values: CDR1 SGHAT, CDR2 FQNNGV. V shed 5 bases, J shed 1 base, and the junction held 7 bases outside the gene matches. The CDR3 has 15 amino acids. The CDR3 sequence is CASSPGLAPSYEQYF. The CDR3 DNA is TGTGCCAGCAGCCCCGGACTAGCACCATCCTACGAGCAGTACTTC.

This clone was found once. This rearrangement joins TRBV4-3 to TRBJ2-6; D tentatively reads TRBD1 or TRBD2 (5 bases each). The CDR3 length is 16 residues. Trimming left V 0 bases short and J 2 bases short, with 8 bases between. Germline V gene sequence: CDR1 LGHNA, CDR2 YSLEER. CDR3 DNA: TGCGCCAGCAGCCAAGATGGGGGAACTGGGGCCAACGTCCTGACTTTC. It codes for CASSQDGGTGANVLTF.

This clone was seen ten or more times. J is TRBJ2-7 and V is TRBV2; possible D gene TRBD2, 6 bases. CDR1 SNHLY and CDR2 FYNNEI come from the germline V gene. Deletions cut 1 base from V and 7 bases from J, with 11 bases between. The CDR3 length is 13 residues. CDR3 DNA: TGTGCCAGCAGTGAAGGCCGGGAGTGGGAGCAGTACTTC. It yields the protein CASSEGREWEQYF.

This clone was picked up a small number of times. The CDR3 sequence is CASSSREGHNEQFF. The CDR3 DNA reads as TGTGCCAGCAGCTCCAGGGAGGGTCACAATGAGCAGTTCTTC. The chain combines TRBV7-2 with TRBJ2-1, with 7 bases matching TRBD2. The CDR3 runs 14 residues. Trimming took 4 bases from V and 5 from J; bases not matched to a gene: 5. Germline CDR1 and CDR2: SGHTA and FQGNSA.

The genes are TRBV10-2 and TRBJ2-1, with D perhaps assigned TRBD1 or TRBD2 (6 bases each). Germline V gene data show CDR1 as WSHSY and CDR2 as SAAADI. Trimming took off 3 bases at V and 10 bases at J, with 16 bases between the two ends. The CDR3 contains 14 residues. CDR3 in amino acids: CASSDGGRIVEQFF. In DNA form, the CDR3 reads TGCGCCAGCAGTGACGGGGGCCGGATCGTCGAGCAGTTCTTC.

The V gene is TRBV11-3, the J gene TRBJ1-1, with TRBD1 matching 9 bases. Germline V CDR1 and CDR2: SGHNT, YENEEA. The CDR3 sequence is 15 residues long. The ends lost 7 bases at V and 0 bases at J; junction bases unmatched: 6. CDR3 nucleotides: TGTGCCAGCATTTTGACAGGGGGTTTGAACACTGAAGCTTTCTTT. Its protein is CASILTGGLNTEAFF.

This clone has only a few counts. V and J are TRBV6-1 and TRBJ2-7; no firm D call. The CDR3 is made up of 13 amino acids. V shed 2 bases and J shed 6 bases, with 11 bases lying between them. Germline CDR1 and CDR2: MNHNS and SASEGT. CDR3 protein: CASSERGSSEQYV. CDR3 DNA: TGTGCCAGCAGTGAACGCGGCTCGAGCGAGCAGTACGTC.

The CDR3 DNA reads TGTGCCAGCAGCCCGGGACGGACTGGCTACACCTTC. Its protein is CASSPGRTGYTF. V usage is TRBV7-8 and J usage is TRBJ1-2, with D perhaps TRBD1 (5 bases). CDR3 length equals 12 residues. Trimming took 5 bases from V and 7 from J, leaving 11 bases between them. From germline, CDR1 is SGHVS and CDR2 FQNEAQ.

V gene TRBV11-2 combines with J gene TRBJ2-7, with 8 bases identical to TRBD2. The V gene end was trimmed by 5 bases and the J gene end by 1 base; junction bases not matched to a gene: 7. CDR1 and CDR2 from the germline V gene are SGHAT and FQNNGV. The length of the CDR3 is 15 residues. The CDR3: CASSRPTSASYEQYF. The CDR3 DNA sequence: TGTGCCAGCAGCCGACCGACTAGCGCGTCCTACGAGCAGTACTTC. The full variable domain, in which reference TRBV11-2 and TRBJ2-7 provide the parts outside the CDR3, is EAGVAQSPRYKIIEKRQSVAFWCNPISGHATLYWYQQILGQGPKLLIQFQNNGVVDDSQLPKDRFSAERLKGVDSTLKIQPAKLEDSAVYLCASSRPTSASYEQYFGPGTRLTVT.